The source of this TCR beta chain is a study of tumor-infiltrating lymphocytes in primary liver carcinoma. Study background: Between about 4 and 11 cm across, the tumors were all of stage T1-T3 N0M0.

Comment on this clonotype: Its specificity is not known.

The input was approximately 500 ng total RNA; TCR beta cDNA was made from it with a constant-region primer. It was through three nested multiplex PCR rounds of slightly modified ARM-PCR that TCR beta libraries arose. PCR rounds one and two used TRBV1-TRBV30 forward primers with a C-beta reverse primer for approximately 11 cycles each. TCRdb used MiXCR to reprocess the multiplex PCR reads, holding one entry per CDR3 protein. The table lists 110,000 or so distinct CDR3 sequences, roughly four fifths of them singletons. Germline V gives CDR1 GTSNPN, CDR2 SVGIG (reference sequence). J was trimmed by 0 bases and V by 3 bases; bases with no gene match: 2. This CDR3 spans 13 amino acids. For each extraction, RNA and DNA were obtained together from around 18-30 mg of unsorted bulk tissue. Every patient in the cohort had a primary liver carcinoma. That carcinoma was treated by surgical resection. Whole-study findings and limits: With p = 0.039, the top-250-clone fraction in tumors significantly exceeded that in blood.

This clonotype originated in a man aged 35 to 55 with primary liver carcinoma and hepatitis B virus infection. The sample taken for sequencing was liver tumor tissue from sampling region 3. Regarding subset: tumor region T3, left-lateral pole. The J gene is TRBJ2-7, the V gene TRBV30; 7 bases line up with TRBD2. The CDR3 DNA follows: TGTGCCTGGAGGGGCGGGAGCTCCTACGAGCAGTACTTC. This codes for CAWRGGSSYEQYF.